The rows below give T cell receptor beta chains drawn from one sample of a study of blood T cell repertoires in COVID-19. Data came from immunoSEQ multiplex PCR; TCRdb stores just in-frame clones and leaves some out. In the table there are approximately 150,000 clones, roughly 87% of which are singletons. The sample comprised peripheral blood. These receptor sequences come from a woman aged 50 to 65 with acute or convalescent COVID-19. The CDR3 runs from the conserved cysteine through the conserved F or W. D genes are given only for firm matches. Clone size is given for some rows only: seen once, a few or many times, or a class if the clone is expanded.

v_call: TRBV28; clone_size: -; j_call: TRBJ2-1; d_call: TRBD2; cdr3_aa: CASSLGTLADTYNEQFF; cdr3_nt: TGTGCCAGCAGTTTAGGGACACTAGCGGATACTTACAATGAGCAGTTCTTC
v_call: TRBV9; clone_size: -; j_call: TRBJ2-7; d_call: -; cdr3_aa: CASSPLRTTYEQYF; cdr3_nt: TGTGCCAGCAGCCCTCTGAGGACAACCTACGAGCAGTACTTC
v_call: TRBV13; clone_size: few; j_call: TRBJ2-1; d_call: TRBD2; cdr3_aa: CASSRPLLAGEHNEQFF; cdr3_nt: TGTGCCAGCAGCCGACCCCTACTAGCGGGAGAACACAATGAGCAGTTCTTC
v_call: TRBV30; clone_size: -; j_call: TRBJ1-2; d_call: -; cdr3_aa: CAGPTGTPNYGYTF; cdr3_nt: TGTGCCGGACCAACCGGGACACCGAACTATGGCTACACCTTC
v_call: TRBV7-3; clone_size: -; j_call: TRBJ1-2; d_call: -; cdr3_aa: CASAPSRAGRNYGYTF; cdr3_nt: TGTGCCAGCGCCCCTAGTAGGGCGGGGAGGAACTATGGCTACACCTTC
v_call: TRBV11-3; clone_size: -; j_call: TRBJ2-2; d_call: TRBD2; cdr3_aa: CASSWRGGDGELFF; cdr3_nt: TGTGCCAGCAGCTGGCGGGGGGGCGACGGGGAGCTGTTTTTT
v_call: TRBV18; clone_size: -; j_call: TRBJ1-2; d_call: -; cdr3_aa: CASWTATNYGYTF; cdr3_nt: TGTGCCAGTTGGACAGCGACAAACTATGGCTACACCTTC
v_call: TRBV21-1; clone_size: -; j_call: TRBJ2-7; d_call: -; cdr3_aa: CASSKGWGGRPYEQYF; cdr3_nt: TGTGCCAGCAGCAAAGGATGGGGGGGGCGCCCCTACGAGCAGTACTTC
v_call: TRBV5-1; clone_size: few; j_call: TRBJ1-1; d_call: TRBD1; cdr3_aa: CASSLAGQGGTEAFF; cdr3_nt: TGCGCCAGCAGCTTGGCAGGACAGGGCGGGACTGAAGCTTTCTTT
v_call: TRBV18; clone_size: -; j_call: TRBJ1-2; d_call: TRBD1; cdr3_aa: CASSPPGQGDLNYGYTF; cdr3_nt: TGTGCCAGCTCACCACCGGGACAGGGGGATTTAAACTATGGCTACACCTTC
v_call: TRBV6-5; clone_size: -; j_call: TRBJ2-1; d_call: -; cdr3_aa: CASSYSVGPPNEQFF; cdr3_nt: TGTGCCAGCAGTTACTCCGTGGGGCCCCCGAATGAGCAGTTCTTC
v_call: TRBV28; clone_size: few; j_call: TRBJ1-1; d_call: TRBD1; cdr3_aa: CASSPTGRTEAFF; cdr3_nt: TGTGCCAGCAGCCCGACAGGGCGGACTGAAGCTTTCTTT
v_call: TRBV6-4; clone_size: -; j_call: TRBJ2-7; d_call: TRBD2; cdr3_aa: CASSSLAGDSYEQYF; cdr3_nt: TGTGCCAGCAGTTCACTAGCGGGGGACTCCTACGAGCAGTACTTC
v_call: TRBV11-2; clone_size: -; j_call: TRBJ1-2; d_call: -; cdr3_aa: CASSPNTGNYGYTF; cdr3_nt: TGTGCCAGCAGTCCTAACACAGGGAACTATGGCTACACCTTC
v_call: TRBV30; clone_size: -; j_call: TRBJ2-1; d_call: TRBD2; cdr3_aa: CAWEREWYNEQFF; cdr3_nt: TGTGCCTGGGAGCGGGAGTGGTACAATGAGCAGTTCTTC
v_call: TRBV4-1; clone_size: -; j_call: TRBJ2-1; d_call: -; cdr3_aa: CASSQVSGGRRNEQFF; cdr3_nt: TGCGCCAGCAGCCAAGTCTCGGGGGGCCGTAGGAATGAGCAGTTCTTC
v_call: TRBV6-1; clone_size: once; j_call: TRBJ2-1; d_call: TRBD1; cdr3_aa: CASSEPGQVGNEQFF; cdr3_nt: TGTGCCAGCAGTGAACCGGGACAGGTTGGCAATGAGCAGTTCTTC
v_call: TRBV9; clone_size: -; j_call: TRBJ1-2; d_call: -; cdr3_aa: CASSPSDGGPGYTF; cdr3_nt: TGTGCCAGCAGCCCTTCCGATGGAGGGCCTGGCTACACCTTC
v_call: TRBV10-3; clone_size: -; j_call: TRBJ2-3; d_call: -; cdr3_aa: CAISESRDTQYF; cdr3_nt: TGTGCCATCAGTGAGTCGAGAGATACGCAGTATTTT
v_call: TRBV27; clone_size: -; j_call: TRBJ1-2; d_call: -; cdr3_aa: CASSSRGSPNYGYTF; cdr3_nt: TGTGCCAGCAGTTCACGGGGGTCCCCAAACTATGGCTACACCTTC
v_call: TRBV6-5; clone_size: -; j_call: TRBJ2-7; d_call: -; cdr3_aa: CASSYSFGEQYF; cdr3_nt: TGTGCCAGCAGTTACTCTTTCGGCGAGCAGTACTTC
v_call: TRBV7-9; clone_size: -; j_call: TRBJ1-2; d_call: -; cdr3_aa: CASSLEGRFGYTF; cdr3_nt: TGTGCCAGCAGCTTGGAGGGGCGGTTTGGCTACACCTTC
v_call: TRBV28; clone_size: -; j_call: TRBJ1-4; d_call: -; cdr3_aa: CASSPRNEKLFF; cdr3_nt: TGTGCCAGCAGCCCCAGGAATGAAAAACTGTTTTTT
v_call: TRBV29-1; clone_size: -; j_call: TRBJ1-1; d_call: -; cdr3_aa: CSVEFQVGEAFF; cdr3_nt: TGCAGCGTTGAGTTCCAGGTGGGTGAAGCTTTCTTT
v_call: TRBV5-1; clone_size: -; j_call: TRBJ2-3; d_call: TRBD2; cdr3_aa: CASRGGLADTDTQYF; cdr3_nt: TGCGCCAGCAGGGGAGGACTAGCGGACACAGATACGCAGTATTTT
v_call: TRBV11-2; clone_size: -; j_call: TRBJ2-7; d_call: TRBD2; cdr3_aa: CASSTAGEYEQYF; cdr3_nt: TGTGCCAGCAGCACGGCGGGAGAGTACGAGCAGTACTTC
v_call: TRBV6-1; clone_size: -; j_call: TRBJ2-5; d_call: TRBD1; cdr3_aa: CASSESQDRPYQETQYF; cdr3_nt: TGTGCCAGCAGTGAATCCCAGGACAGGCCGTACCAAGAGACCCAGTACTTC
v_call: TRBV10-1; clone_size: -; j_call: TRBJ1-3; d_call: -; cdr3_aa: CASSLGAPGNTIYF; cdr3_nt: TGCGCCAGCAGCCTGGGGGCGCCTGGAAACACCATATATTTT
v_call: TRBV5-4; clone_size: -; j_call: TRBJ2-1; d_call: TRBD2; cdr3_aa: CASSRGLADISYNEQFF; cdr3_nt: TGTGCCAGCAGCAGAGGACTAGCGGATATCTCCTACAATGAGCAGTTCTTC
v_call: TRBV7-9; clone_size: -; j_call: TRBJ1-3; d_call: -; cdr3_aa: CASSLPIHSGNTIYF; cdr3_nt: TGTGCCAGCAGCTTACCCATCCACTCTGGAAACACCATATATTTT
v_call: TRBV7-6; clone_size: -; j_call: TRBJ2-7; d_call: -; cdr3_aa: CASSVRGSSYEQYF; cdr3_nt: TGTGCCAGCAGCGTCCGAGGGTCTTCCTACGAGCAGTACTTC
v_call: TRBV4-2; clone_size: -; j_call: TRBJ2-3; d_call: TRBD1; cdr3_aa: CASSQVIRTGNTDTQYF; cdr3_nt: TGTGCCAGCAGCCAAGTTATAAGGACAGGGAACACAGATACGCAGTATTTT
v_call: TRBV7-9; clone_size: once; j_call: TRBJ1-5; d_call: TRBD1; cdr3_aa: CASSLVSGQGGSNQPQHF; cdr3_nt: TGTGCCAGCAGCTTAGTAAGCGGACAGGGTGGTAGCAATCAGCCCCAGCATTTT
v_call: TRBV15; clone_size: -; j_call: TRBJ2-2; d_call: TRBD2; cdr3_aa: CATTQGLAGGGRELFF; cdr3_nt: TGTGCCACGACACAAGGACTAGCGGGAGGGGGAAGAGAGCTGTTTTTT
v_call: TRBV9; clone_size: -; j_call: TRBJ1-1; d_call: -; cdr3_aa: CASSVEQGNTEAFF; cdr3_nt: TGTGCCAGCAGCGTAGAACAGGGTAACACTGAAGCTTTCTTT